A selection of T cell receptor beta chains follows, all from one sample in a study of HIV-infected patients and healthy controls. In TCRdb, the 5' RACE reads were re-called with MiXCR into one record per CDR3 protein. In the table there are about 17,000 distinct CDR3 sequences, about 5% of which are singletons. The sequencing sample was made of blood. Receptors were obtained from an adult in good health. Each CDR3 is given without its conserved first and last residue. Clone sizes are given selectively: once, few, many, or a class where the clone is expanded.

12	medium-sized	TRBV28	TRBJ2-3	ASSFSQGLDTQY
14	many	TRBV7-2	TRBJ2-3	ASSKEVAGATDTQY
11	many	TRBV2	TRBJ1-1	ASSEDRPTEAF
13	.	TRBV7-9	TRBJ1-1	ASSPRSSGNTEAF
13	many	TRBV12-3/TRBV12-4	TRBJ2-7	ASGSGPSGGYEQY
11	many	TRBV28	TRBJ1-5	ASSLEVGRPQH
12	medium-sized	TRBV13	TRBJ1-5	ASSFPADAWPQH
10	medium-sized	TRBV29-1	TRBJ1-5	SVGFSNQPQH
12	medium-sized	TRBV20-1	TRBJ2-3	SASLAGGSDTQY
11	many	TRBV5-1	TRBJ2-7	ASSLGLSGEQY
15	.	TRBV7-9	TRBJ2-2	ASSSPRMTANTGELF
13	few	TRBV11-2	TRBJ2-1	ASIAGGHRYNEQF
13	few	TRBV29-1	TRBJ2-3	SVEARRLGTDTQY
12	many	TRBV12-3/TRBV12-4	TRBJ1-1	ASSFALGDTEAF
11	many	TRBV2	TRBJ1-4	ASSQTGQEKLF
11	many	TRBV10-3	TRBJ2-3	ATAPGPTDTQY
13	many	TRBV15	TRBJ2-5	ATSRDSPGGKTQY
14	medium-sized	TRBV4-3	TRBJ2-3	ASSQDIGGGADTQY
12	many	TRBV2	TRBJ1-5	ASSVEWSNQPQH
14	many	TRBV7-9	TRBJ1-1	ASSRGGRAANLEAF
13	many	TRBV6-6	TRBJ1-2	ASRTGQGSSYGYT
12	many	TRBV28	TRBJ1-5	ATEGSGGNQPQH
15	many	TRBV19	TRBJ1-5	ASSKAPRQANNQPQH
12	many	TRBV5-1	TRBJ1-5	ASSFGPYLQPQH
10	.	TRBV15	TRBJ2-3	ATSRDTDTQY
13	many	TRBV6-1	TRBJ2-1	ASREPPTNEDEQF
10	many	TRBV6-6	TRBJ1-3	ASSYNGNTIY
13	many	TRBV7-3	TRBJ1-1	ASSLTDRAVTEAF
13	many	TRBV5-1	TRBJ1-3	ASSLSFAAGNTIY
10	many	TRBV20-1	TRBJ2-1	SARTSGGEQF
12	many	TRBV20-1	TRBJ1-2	SARGQGVSYGYT
14	many	TRBV2	TRBJ1-1	ASSAGEGYFGTEAF
12	once	TRBV19	TRBJ2-1	ATSPRISVGEQF
10	.	TRBV10-3	TRBJ1-1	AISGRTTEAF
12	many	TRBV14	TRBJ1-4	ASSQVGGSEKLF
14	many	TRBV6-2/TRBV6-3	TRBJ1-5	ATYTAGWGGNQPQH
12	medium-sized	TRBV5-5	TRBJ1-1	ASSLIYMNTEAF
13	medium-sized	TRBV7-9	TRBJ2-7	ASSEVLGPPYEQY
14	many	TRBV29-1	TRBJ1-1	SVIRAKGAFATEAF
14	many	TRBV4-2	TRBJ2-3	ASSQVDGSHTDTQY
13	once	TRBV19	TRBJ2-3	ASSPGREYTDTQY
12	few	TRBV9	TRBJ1-3	ASSVESAGNTIY
15	.	TRBV12-3/TRBV12-4	TRBJ1-5	ASSLSSRSYSNQPQH
13	many	TRBV7-9	TRBJ1-1	ASSLEWAKNTEAF
14	medium-sized	TRBV6-4	TRBJ2-7	ASSRTSGAGSYEQY